The 7 T cell receptor beta chains below all came from one sample that was sequenced in a study of T cell clones after liver transplantation. Sequencing used immunoSEQ multiplex PCR; TCRdb keeps in-frame clones, though not all of them. Among roughly 100,000 clones, around 80% were seen once, and the ten largest hold about 3%. Sequencing used CD4+ T cells from blood, obtained approximately 43 months after liver transplant. The receptors shown here come from a human patient who received a liver transplant. Some T cells may originate from the graft donor.

The chain combines TRBV28 with TRBJ1-5; the D gene is possibly TRBD1 (6 bases). CDR1 is MDHEN, CDR2 SYDVKM, per germline. The germline V and J ends were trimmed by 6 bases and 1 base, with 31 bases remaining between them. The CDR3 sequence is 21 residues long. Written as DNA, the CDR3 is TGTGCCAGCAGCCCAGGTGGGGGCTTCTGGAATATAACGCCAAGCAATCAGCCCCAGCATTTT. Residues: CASSPGGGFWNITPSNQPQHF.

The chain couples TRBV6-1 to TRBJ2-2; possible D gene TRBD2, 6 bases. Germline values: CDR1 MNHNS, CDR2 SASEGT. CDR3 size: 16 residues. The V end lost 4 bases, the J end lost 6 bases, and 18 bases lay between the germline ends. The CDR3 nucleotides read TGTGCCAGCAGTGTCCCCTTTAGCGGTGGGGCCGGGGAGCTGTTTTTT. It specifies CASSVPFSGGAGELFF.

This clone has more than one count but fewer than ten. The rearrangement links TRBV6-6 to TRBJ2-1; 9 bases align to TRBD2. With 1 base clipped from V and 0 bases from J, the junction kept 1 base outside the gene matches. The CDR3 is 16 residues long. Germline CDR1 and CDR2: MNHNY and SVGAGI (reference sequence). Written as DNA, the CDR3 is TGTGCCAGCAGTTACTTTAGCGGGAGCTCCTACAATGAGCAGTTCTTC. Its translation is CASSYFSGSSYNEQFF.

This clone was seen just once. This sequence joins TRBV6-1 and TRBJ1-3; weak D call: TRBD1 (5 bases). CDR3 length equals 15 residues. Germline V gives CDR1 MNHNS, CDR2 SASEGT. V lost 8 bases and J lost 0, with 14 bases in between. CDR3 amino acids: CASQTGTGSGNTIYF. CDR3 bases: TGTGCCAGCCAAACCGGGACCGGCTCTGGAAACACCATATATTTT.

The chain links TRBV10-3 to TRBJ2-1; 7 bases map to TRBD1. This CDR3 spans 14 amino acids. After removal of 0 bases from V and 7 bases from J, the junction contained 3 bases not matched to a gene. In germline, CDR1 is ENHRY, CDR2 SYGVKD. The CDR3 loop is CAISESTGNNEQFF. In DNA, the CDR3 is TGTGCCATCAGTGAGTCGACAGGGAATAATGAGCAGTTCTTC.

The chain has TRBV6-5 and TRBJ2-3; D remains unclear. The CDR3 has 16 amino acids. Trimming removed 2 bases at V and 2 bases at J, with 14 bases between. CDR1 is MNHEY, CDR2 SVGAGI, per germline. The CDR3 DNA reads TGTGCCAGCAGTTACAACTTATTCTCCTCCACAGATACGCAGTATTTT. Its protein product is CASSYNLFSSTDTQYF.

This clone turned up a few times. The CDR3 bases are TGCGCCAGCAGTCTGGGGGCCTACAATGAGCAGTTCTTC. It specifies CASSLGAYNEQFF. The J gene is TRBJ2-1, the V gene TRBV4-1; either TRBD1 or TRBD2 may fit D (5 bases each). This CDR3 is 13 amino acids long. From germline, CDR1 is MGHRA and CDR2 YSYEKL. V lost 6 bases to trimming and J lost 2 bases, with 8 bases between them.